Reported below is one TCR beta chain. Its specificity is unknown. The data belong to a study of shared clonotypes between healthy human individuals. Whole-study results and caveats: Against clonotypes common to all four donors, non-shared ones had lower generation probabilities. As a rule, naive subsets had a larger estimated richness than memory subsets.

The authors ran the assay at deep level. The method was immunoSEQ multiplex PCR; TCRdb's version includes in-frame clones alone and lacks a portion of them. The sample shows 650,000 to 800,000 clones, approximately 77% of them seen only once. There are 16 residues in the CDR3. The germline CDR1 and CDR2 sequences are SGHTA and FQGNSA. V gave up 5 bases and J gave up 6 bases, with 20 bases separating them. The sample comprised memory CD4+ T cells sorted from blood. Described subset: CD45RA-negative fraction. This chain joins TRBV7-2 and TRBJ2-1; D not certain. The source of this sequence is a woman aged 25 to 39 in good health. For the CDR3, the DNA is TGTGCCAGCAGCCAAGAAGGAGCTTCTGGGGTCAATGAGCAGTTCTTC. This encodes CASSQEGASGVNEQFF.